One sample yielded the 17 T cell receptor beta chains listed below, sequenced in a study of a mutant IDH1 vaccine in newly diagnosed glioma. TCRdb's copy holds only in-frame clones and misses some; the assay was immunoSEQ multiplex PCR. In the table there are more than 55,000 clones, around 80% of which are singletons. The time point was: week 35, safety follow-up. What each vaccine dose contained was 300 ug of mutant IDH1 20-mer peptide, accompanied by topical imiquimod. Antigens of these TCRs are unknown. The sample in question was PBMCs, obtained from a glioma patient whose treatment included an IDH1 peptide vaccine. The receptor source for this set is a man aged 30 to 39 with glioma.

V gene TRBV5-6 combines with J gene TRBJ2-7; D is ambiguous. In germline, CDR1 is SGHDT, CDR2 YYEEEE. Trimming shortened V by 0 bases and J by 3 bases, and 4 bases separated the two germline ends. The CDR3 totals 12 residues. CDR3 coding DNA: TGTGCCAGCAGCTTGGACTTCTACGAGCAGTACTTC. This gives the protein CASSLDFYEQYF.

The J gene is TRBJ1-1, the V gene TRBV5-1, with 7 bases identical to TRBD1. Germline loops: CDR1 SGHRS, CDR2 YFSETQ. V trimming: 4 bases; J trimming: 7 bases; junction bases outside the gene matches: 13. The CDR3 extends over 15 amino acids. The CDR3 protein is CASSPPDRDAREAFF. The CDR3 coding sequence is TGCGCCAGCAGCCCCCCCGACAGGGACGCGCGTGAAGCTTTCTTT.

The chain has TRBV25-1 and TRBJ1-3; 8 bases map to TRBD1. CDR3 length: 15 amino acids. The V and J ends lost 5 bases and 4 bases, in that order; junction bases with no gene match: 7. CDR1 is MGHDK, CDR2 SYGVNS, per germline. In DNA form, the CDR3 reads TGTGCCAGCAGTTCGGACAGGGCGTTCGGAAACACCATATATTTT. It translates to CASSSDRAFGNTIYF. Full variable domain (remainder filled in from reference TRBV25-1 and TRBJ1-3): EADIYQTPRYLVIGTGKKITLECSQTMGHDKMYWYQQDPGMELHLIHYSYGVNSTEKGDLSSESTVSRIRTEHFPLTLESARPSHTSQYLCASSSDRAFGNTIYFGEGSWLTVV.

This chain uses TRBV5-4 with TRBJ2-7, with TRBD1 matching 7 bases. Germline assignment: CDR1 SGHNT and CDR2 YYREEE (reference sequence). V dropped 4 bases and J dropped 6; count of bases not matched to a gene: 10. There are 14 residues in the CDR3. The CDR3 protein is CASSLGDRNVEQYF. The CDR3 DNA reads TGTGCCAGCAGCCTAGGGGACAGAAACGTCGAGCAGTACTTC.

This chain connects TRBV7-9 to TRBJ2-1, with 7 bases matching TRBD1. CDR3 length equals 15 residues. Germline CDR1 SEHNR, CDR2 FQNEAQ (reference sequence). The ends lost 2 bases at V and 4 bases at J; junction bases unmatched: 5. The CDR3 DNA reads TGTGCCAGCAGCTTATGGGGACAGCTTTACAATGAGCAGTTCTTC. It encodes CASSLWGQLYNEQFF.

This chain uses TRBV9 with TRBJ1-1; the D gene is possibly TRBD1 (6 bases). The germline gives CDR1 SGDLS, CDR2 YYNGEE. V was shortened by 4 bases and J by 6 bases, with 19 bases between the two germline ends. The length of the CDR3 is 15 residues. In DNA, the CDR3 is TGTGCCAGCAGCTTCCAACAGGGAGGTGGCTCTGAAGCTTTCTTT. This gives the protein CASSFQQGGGSEAFF.

The chain combines TRBV27 with TRBJ2-1, with D hard to call. From germline, CDR1 is MNHEY and CDR2 SMNVEV (reference sequence). V was pared by 5 bases and J by 6 bases, with 11 bases between. This CDR3 has 13 amino acids. The CDR3 reads CASSPTRANEQFF. Here the CDR3 DNA reads TGTGCCAGCAGTCCTACACGGGCCAATGAGCAGTTCTTC.

The chain is built from TRBV4-2 and TRBJ2-3; 9 positions match TRBD2. Unmatched junction bases numbered 9, after V lost 0 bases and J lost 5 bases. The CDR3 runs to 17 residues. CDR1 and CDR2 from the germline V gene are LGHNA and YNFKEQ. The CDR3 protein is CASSQEVAGGPEDTQYF. The CDR3 DNA sequence: TGTGCCAGCAGCCAAGAAGTGGCGGGGGGGCCCGAAGATACGCAGTATTTT.

This clone was found a few times. J is TRBJ1-5 and V is TRBV4-2; D is unresolved. Trimming cost V 0 bases and J 2 bases, with 2 bases left between them. CDR3 length: 13 residues. Germline V gene data show CDR1 as LGHNA and CDR2 as YNFKEQ. Written as DNA, the CDR3 is TGTGCCAGCAGCCAAGATGGCAATCAGCCCCAGCATTTT. Amino acid sequence: CASSQDGNQPQHF.

The V and J genes are TRBV6-5 and TRBJ2-1; 11 bases are shared with TRBD1. CDR3 length: 15 residues. J lost 5 bases, V lost 5 bases, and 5 bases had no gene match. Looked up from germline, CDR1 is MNHEY and CDR2 is SVGAGI. The CDR3 DNA is TGTGCCAGCAGTCTAGGACAGGGGGCGAACAATGAGCAGTTCTTC. Protein product: CASSLGQGANNEQFF.

The chain uses TRBV6-6 and TRBJ1-5, with unresolved D. V gave up 0 bases and J gave up 1 base, with 10 bases separating them. Per germline, CDR1 MNHNY and CDR2 SVGAGI (reference sequence). The CDR3 contains 16 residues. Written as DNA, the CDR3 is TGTGCCAGCAGTTACTCCGGGGTAGCGAGCAATCAGCCCCAGCATTTT. Translation gives CASSYSGVASNQPQHF.

This sequence joins TRBV18 and TRBJ1-1; no reliable D call. This CDR3 has 12 amino acids. Trimming shortened V by 3 bases and J by 3 bases, and 5 bases separated the two germline ends. CDR1 and CDR2 from the germline V gene are KGHSH and LQKENI. The CDR3 DNA reads as TGTGCCAGCTCACCTACCCACACTGAAGCTTTCTTT. It yields the protein CASSPTHTEAFF.

The chain uses TRBV7-8 and TRBJ2-1; 13 nucleotides match TRBD2. The germline CDR1 and CDR2 sequences are SGHVS and FQNEAQ. V shed 5 bases and J 9 bases; nucleotides not matched to a gene: 4. The CDR3 sequence is 14 residues long. The CDR3 nucleotides read TGTGCCAGCAGCACCGGGACTAGCGGGACTGAGCAGTTCTTC. This encodes CASSTGTSGTEQFF. Full variable domain (remainder filled in from reference TRBV7-8 and TRBJ2-1): GAGVSQSPRYKVAKRGQDVALRCDPISGHVSLFWYQQALGQGPEFLTYFQNEAQLDKSGLPSDRFFAERPEGSVSTLKIQRTQQEDSAVYLCASSTGTSGTEQFFGPGTRLTVL.

The V call is TRBV18, the J call TRBJ1-3, with 8 bases that match TRBD1. This CDR3 comprises 14 residues. Trimming at V came to 3 bases and at J to 4 bases, leaving 2 bases not matched to a gene. Germline V gene lookup returns CDR1 KGHSH and CDR2 LQKENI. CDR3: CASSPTGVGNTIYF. The CDR3 DNA is TGTGCCAGCTCACCGACAGGGGTCGGAAACACCATATATTTT.

The chain uses TRBV9 and TRBJ2-3; D is uncertain. Trimming left V 0 bases short and J 1 base short, with 9 bases between. This CDR3 has 15 residues. From germline, CDR1 is SGDLS and CDR2 YYNGEE. For the CDR3, the DNA is TGTGCCAGCAGCGTAGGGTTATCCGGCACAGATACGCAGTATTTT. Protein product: CASSVGLSGTDTQYF.

The chain carries TRBV5-6 and TRBJ2-1; a weak D match, TRBD1 (5 bases). The CDR3 has 13 amino acids. With 4 bases removed from V and 4 bases from J, the gap between germline ends came to 9 bases. CDR1 is SGHDT, CDR2 YYEEEE, per germline. The DNA of the CDR3 is TGTGCCAGCAGCCAGGACAAGTACAATGAGCAGTTCTTC. Translated, it gives CASSQDKYNEQFF.

The chain is built from TRBV7-6 and TRBJ2-3; D gene unclear. V lost 0 bases, J lost 3 bases, and 13 bases lay in between. The CDR3 totals 16 residues. Germline V lookup: CDR1 SGHVS, CDR2 FNYEAQ. In DNA form, the CDR3 reads TGTGCCAGCAGCTTAGCGCAGGTGGCTAGAACAGATACGCAGTATTTT. Translation: CASSLAQVARTDTQYF.